This TCR beta chain stems from a study of OX40 agonist ivuxolimab in advanced cancers. Profiled with immunoSEQ multiplex PCR; TCRdb holds only in-frame clones, not every one. The data show fewer than 50,000 clones, about 80% seen once. The CDR3 totals 14 residues. Trimming removed 4 bases from V and 5 bases from J; junction bases left unmatched: 6. The germline V gene encodes CDR1 SGHDT and CDR2 YYEEEE. Sequenced material: CD4+ or CD8+ T cells sorted from blood, taken in a trial of the OX40 agonist ivuxolimab. The receptor was derived from an adult with an advanced solid tumor such as melanoma, head and neck, liver or kidney cancer. The chain recombines TRBV5-6 with TRBJ1-2; 9 bases line up with TRBD1. CDR3 nucleotide sequence: TGTGCCAGCAGCCCCACAGGGGGCGATTATGGCTACACCTTC. Its translation: CASSPTGGDYGYTF. The whole variable domain, filled in from reference TRBV5-6 and TRBJ1-2, reads DAGVTQSPTHLIKTRGQQVTLRCSPKSGHDTVSWYQQALGQGPQFIFQYYEEEERQRGNFPDRFSGHQFPNYSSELNVNALLLGDSALYLCASSPTGGDYGYTFGSGTRLTVV.